The next 20 T cell receptor beta chains were all read from a single sample in a study of blood T cell repertoires in COVID-19. Some clones are missing from TCRdb's copy, which holds only in-frame ones; the method was immunoSEQ multiplex PCR. In the table there are about 360,000 clones, roughly 87% of which are singletons. The sample consisted of PBMCs or T cells enriched from blood (not recorded which). These TCRs come from a woman aged 40 to 50 with acute COVID-19.

This chain joins TRBV5-4 and TRBJ2-3; 9 bases agree with TRBD2. Germline assignment: CDR1 SGHNT and CDR2 YYREEE (reference sequence). The junction had 7 bases not matched to a gene; V was cut back by 6 bases and J by 2 bases. This CDR3 has 15 amino acids. The CDR3, as DNA: TGTGCCAGCACCTCTAGCGGGGACAACACAGATACGCAGTATTTT. This translates into CASTSSGDNTDTQYF.

The genes are TRBV24-1 and TRBJ2-5; possibly TRBD2 for D (5 bases). Germline CDR1 KGHDR, CDR2 SFDVKD. CDR3 length: 13 amino acids. V was pared by 1 base and J by 9 bases, with 11 bases between. In DNA form, the CDR3 reads TGTGCCACCAGTGATTTTTACGAGAGGGCCCAGTACTTC. The encoded protein is CATSDFYERAQYF.

The rearrangement joins TRBV5-6 to TRBJ1-2, with 7 nucleotides matching TRBD1. Germline loops: CDR1 SGHDT, CDR2 YYEEEE. The CDR3 covers 15 residues. Germline trimming cut 0 bases from V and 4 bases from J; bases unmatched to any gene: 6. The CDR3 DNA follows: TGTGCCAGCAGCTTGGGCTACAGGGGCCCCTATGGCTACACCTTC. Translated, it gives CASSLGYRGPYGYTF. The full variable domain, with the rest looked up from reference TRBV5-6 and TRBJ1-2, is DAGVTQSPTHLIKTRGQQVTLRCSPKSGHDTVSWYQQALGQGPQFIFQYYEEEERQRGNFPDRFSGHQFPNYSSELNVNALLLGDSALYLCASSLGYRGPYGYTFGSGTRLTVV.

The gene calls are TRBV11-2 and TRBJ1-1; D call uncertain. The germline V and J ends were trimmed by 5 bases and 4 bases, with 14 bases remaining between them. The germline gives CDR1 SGHAT, CDR2 FQNNGV. The CDR3 contains 14 residues. In DNA, the CDR3 is TGTGCCAGCAGCCCCAGGCACTTTGGCACTGAAGCTTTCTTT. It encodes CASSPRHFGTEAFF.

This chain connects TRBV5-1 to TRBJ1-1; TRBD1 might be the D (5 bases). The CDR3 runs to 15 residues. Trimming pared 0 bases from V and 0 bases from J, leaving 9 bases between. Germline CDR1 SGHRS, CDR2 YFSETQ. CDR3 bases: TGCGCCAGCAGCTTGGGGGGCGACTTGAACACTGAAGCTTTCTTT. Its protein product is CASSLGGDLNTEAFF.

The chain employs TRBV15 and TRBJ2-7; 10 positions match TRBD1. Germline lookup yields CDR1 LNHNV and CDR2 YYDKDF (reference sequence). Trimming cost V 1 base and J 4 bases; bases outside gene matches: 4. The CDR3 sequence is 15 residues long. The CDR3 sequence: CATSRGGDRGYEQYF. The CDR3 nucleotides read TGTGCCACCAGCAGAGGGGGGGACAGGGGATACGAGCAGTACTTC.

This chain links TRBV15 with TRBJ2-1, with D possibly TRBD2 on 5 matching bases. This CDR3 has 15 amino acids. Germline lookup yields CDR1 LNHNV and CDR2 YYDKDF (reference sequence). The V gene lost 8 bases and the J gene lost 6 bases, with 20 bases spanning the gap. CDR3 sequence reads: CATSGYRVSGNEQFF. The CDR3 coding sequence is TGTGCCACCTCGGGGTACAGAGTTTCGGGCAATGAGCAGTTCTTC. The full variable domain, in which reference TRBV15 and TRBJ2-1 provide the parts outside the CDR3, is DAMVIQNPRYQVTQFGKPVTLSCSQTLNHNVMYWYQQKSSQAPKLLFHYYDKDFNNEADTPDNFQSRRPNTSFCFLDIRSPGLGDTAMYLCATSGYRVSGNEQFFGPGTRLTVL.

The chain recombines TRBV5-1 with TRBJ2-1; D is possibly TRBD1 (7 bases). The ends were cut back, 0 bases at V and 5 bases at J, with 15 bases in the middle. This CDR3 contains 16 residues. CDR1 is SGHRS, CDR2 YFSETQ, per germline. In nucleotides, the CDR3 is TGCGCCAGCAGCTTGGTTCGCAGGGGGGTCGACAATGAGCAGTTCTTC. This gives the protein CASSLVRRGVDNEQFF.

The chain links TRBV20-1 to TRBJ2-3, with a tentative D call TRBD1 (6 bases). CDR3 length: 11 residues. The V gene lost 6 bases and the J gene lost 6 bases, with 10 bases spanning the gap. CDR1 DFQATT and CDR2 SNEGSKA come from the germline V gene (reference sequence). The CDR3 nucleotides read TGCAGTGCCAGGGGTTCGGATACGCAGTATTTT. Its translation: CSARGSDTQYF.

V usage is TRBV7-9 and J usage is TRBJ2-5, with 9 bases aligning to TRBD2. The CDR3 has 17 amino acids. With 2 bases clipped from V and 2 bases from J, the junction kept 9 bases outside the gene matches. CDR1 is SEHNR and CDR2 is FQNEAQ in the germline V gene (reference sequence). As DNA, the CDR3 is TGTGCCAGCAGCTTACCCCTCGGCGGGGGGGGACAAGAGACCCAGTACTTC. Translated: CASSLPLGGGGQETQYF. Variable domain in full (rest from reference TRBV7-9 and TRBJ2-5): DTGVSQNPRHKITKRGQNVTFRCDPISEHNRLYWYRQTLGQGPEFLTYFQNEAQLEKSRLLSDRFSAERPKGSFSTLEIQRTEQGDSAMYLCASSLPLGGGGQETQYFGPGTRLLVL.

CDR3 bases: TGTGCCAGCAGACAGAGCTCCTATAATTCACCCCTCCACTTT. This gives the protein CASRQSSYNSPLHF. The chain is built from TRBV7-2 and TRBJ1-6; D is ambiguous. V lost 6 bases, J lost 0 bases, and 6 bases lay in between. This CDR3 has 14 amino acids. Germline V gene lookup returns CDR1 SGHTA and CDR2 FQGNSA.

The V gene is TRBV7-2, the J gene TRBJ2-7; 11 positions agree with TRBD1. After removal of 4 bases from V and 1 base from J, the junction contained 0 bases not matched to a gene. The CDR3 consists of 14 residues. Germline V gene lookup returns CDR1 SGHTA and CDR2 FQGNSA. The CDR3 coding sequence is TGTGCCAGCAGCTGGGACAGGGGGTCCTACGAGCAGTACTTC. It translates to CASSWDRGSYEQYF.

The rearrangement joins TRBV15 to TRBJ1-5; D gene ambiguous. Deletions cut 0 bases from V and 3 bases from J, with 12 bases between. The CDR3 has 16 amino acids. Per the germline V gene, CDR1 is LNHNV and CDR2 is YYDKDF (reference sequence). The DNA of the CDR3 is TGTGCCACCAGCAGAGAGGCGGGTGTTTTCAATCAGCCCCAGCATTTT. Translating it yields CATSREAGVFNQPQHF.

The gene calls are TRBV5-5 and TRBJ1-5, with unresolved D. In germline, CDR1 is SGHKS, CDR2 YYEKEE (reference sequence). This CDR3 has 14 residues. V was cut by 7 bases and J by 0 bases, with 11 bases left in between. CDR3 bases: TGTGCCAGCCAGCGGTATTATAGCAATCAGCCCCAGCATTTT. Translated, it gives CASQRYYSNQPQHF.

The J gene is TRBJ2-6, the V gene TRBV3-1 (or the pseudogene TRBV3-2); TRBD1 is a possible D gene (6 bases). Trimming removed 6 bases at V and 4 bases at J, with 16 bases between. The CDR3 has 16 amino acids. The germline V gene encodes CDR1 LGHDT and CDR2 YNNKEL (reference sequence). CDR3 sequence: CASRRNRASGANVLTF. As DNA, the CDR3 is TGTGCCAGCAGGCGAAACAGGGCGTCCGGGGCCAACGTCCTGACTTTC.

The rearrangement joins TRBV30 to TRBJ1-1; a possible D gene is TRBD1 (6 bases). From germline, CDR1 is GTSNPN and CDR2 SVGIG (reference sequence). The V end was cut by 0 bases, the J end by 8 bases, with 13 bases between. This CDR3 contains 13 residues. In DNA form, the CDR3 reads TGTGCCTGGAGTGTACGCCCGGGACAAGAAGCTTTCTTT. It codes for CAWSVRPGQEAFF.

This clone was observed a single time. The chain joins TRBV10-2 to TRBJ2-7; 12 bases are a match to TRBD2. The CDR3 runs 17 residues. Unmatched junction bases numbered 7, after V lost 4 bases and J lost 0 bases. Germline V gene data show CDR1 as WSHSY and CDR2 as SAAADI. The CDR3 sequence is CASSVASGGAFSYEQYF. In DNA, the CDR3 is TGCGCCAGCAGTGTTGCTAGCGGGGGGGCCTTCTCCTACGAGCAGTACTTC.

The chain links TRBV10-1 to TRBJ2-3, with 11 nucleotides matching TRBD2. The CDR3 consists of 15 residues. With V trimmed by 6 bases and J by 4 bases, 6 bases remained unmatched. CDR1 is WNHNN and CDR2 is SYGVQD in the germline V gene (reference sequence). The CDR3 is CASSDTSGGADTQYF. CDR3 sequence (DNA): TGCGCCAGCAGCGATACTAGCGGGGGAGCAGATACGCAGTATTTT.

This chain links TRBV6-5 with TRBJ1-2; D might be TRBD1 (5 bases). Germline lookup yields CDR1 MNHEY and CDR2 SVGAGI. The CDR3 length is 15 residues. Trimming left V 6 bases short and J 4 bases short, with 18 bases between. The CDR3 region is CASSQAGGRGYGYTF. CDR3 nucleotides: TGTGCCAGCAGCCAAGCTGGGGGGAGAGGCTATGGCTACACCTTC.

The genes are TRBV19 and TRBJ1-6; the match to TRBD1 covers 8 bases. The CDR3 spans 15 residues. Germline CDR1 LNHDA, CDR2 SQIVND (reference sequence). J lost 12 bases, V lost 3 bases, and 10 bases had no gene match. The CDR3 DNA sequence: TGTGCCAGTAGTATCTGGACAGGGCCCGCAGAACCCCTCCACTTT. Amino acid sequence: CASSIWTGPAEPLHF.